The 2 T cell receptor beta chains below were found in one sample sequenced in a study of regulatory T cells in long-lasting Graves disease. TCR beta libraries were built with iRepertoire HTBI primers and Arm-PCR of CDR3 regions. TCRdb recomputed calls from the multiplex PCR reads with MiXCR, one row per CDR3 protein. This table has 450,000 to 500,000 distinct CDR3 sequences, under 20% appearing once. Regarding time point: newly diagnosed GD, antithyroid drugs for less than 3 months. Following extraction of RNA from PBMCs, that RNA was used to make the TCR library. These data were likewise used in another study, on T cells in Graves' hyperthyroidism and ophthalmopathy.

Sequencing was performed on peripheral blood mononuclear cells (PBMCs), taken at new diagnosis, from a patient treated with antithyroid drugs. The origin of the receptors is a middle-aged man with Graves disease.

This clonotype was seen a few times. The chain couples TRBV7-6 to TRBJ1-4; D is possibly TRBD1 (6 bases). The V gene lost 4 bases and the J gene lost 5 bases, with 17 bases spanning the gap. Germline V gene sequence: CDR1 SGHVS, CDR2 FNYEAQ. There are 16 residues in the CDR3. DNA for the CDR3: TGTGCCAGCAGCTCCCGGGACACCAGGCGAAATGAAAAACTGTTTTTT. It codes for CASSSRDTRRNEKLFF.

This clonotype was seen ten or more times. V is TRBV11-1 and J is TRBJ2-7, with a weak D call TRBD1 (6 bases). CDR1 and CDR2 from the germline V gene are SGHAT and FQDESV (reference sequence). CDR3 size: 16 residues. The V gene lost 5 bases and the J gene lost 0 bases, with 17 bases spanning the gap. CDR3 nucleotide sequence: TGTGCCAGCAGCCACGGACAGAAACAAAGCTCCTACGAGCAGTACTTC. Amino acids: CASSHGQKQSSYEQYF.